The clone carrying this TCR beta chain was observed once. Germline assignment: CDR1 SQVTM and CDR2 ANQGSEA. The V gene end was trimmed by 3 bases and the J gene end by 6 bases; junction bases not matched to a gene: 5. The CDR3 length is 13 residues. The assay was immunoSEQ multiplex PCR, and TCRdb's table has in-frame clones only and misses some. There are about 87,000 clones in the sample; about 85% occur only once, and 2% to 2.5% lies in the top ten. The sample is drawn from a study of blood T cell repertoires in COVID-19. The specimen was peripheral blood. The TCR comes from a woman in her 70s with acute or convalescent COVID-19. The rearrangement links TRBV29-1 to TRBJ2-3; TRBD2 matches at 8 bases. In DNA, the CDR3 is TGCAGCGTTGATGAGCGGGGGATTGATACGCAGTATTTT. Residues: CSVDERGIDTQYF.